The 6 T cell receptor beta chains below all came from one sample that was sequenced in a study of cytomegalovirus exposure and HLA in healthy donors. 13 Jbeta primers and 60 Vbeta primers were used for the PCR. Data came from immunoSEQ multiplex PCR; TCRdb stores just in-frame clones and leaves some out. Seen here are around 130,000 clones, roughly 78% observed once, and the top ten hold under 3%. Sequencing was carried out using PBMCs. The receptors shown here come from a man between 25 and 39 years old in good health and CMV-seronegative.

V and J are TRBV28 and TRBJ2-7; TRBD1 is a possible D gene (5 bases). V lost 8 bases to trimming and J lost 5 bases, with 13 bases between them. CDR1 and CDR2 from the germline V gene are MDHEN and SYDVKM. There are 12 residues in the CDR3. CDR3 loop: CASLGVRDEQYF. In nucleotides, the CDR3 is TGTGCCAGCCTAGGGGTTAGAGACGAGCAGTACTTC.

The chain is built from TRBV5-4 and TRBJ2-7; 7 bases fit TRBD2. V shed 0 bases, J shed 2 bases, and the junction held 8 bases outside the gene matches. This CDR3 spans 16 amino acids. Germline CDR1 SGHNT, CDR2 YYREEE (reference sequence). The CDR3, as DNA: TGTGCCAGCAGCTTGGCCTGGGGGGGTTCAGCCTACGAGCAGTACTTC. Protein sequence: CASSLAWGGSAYEQYF.

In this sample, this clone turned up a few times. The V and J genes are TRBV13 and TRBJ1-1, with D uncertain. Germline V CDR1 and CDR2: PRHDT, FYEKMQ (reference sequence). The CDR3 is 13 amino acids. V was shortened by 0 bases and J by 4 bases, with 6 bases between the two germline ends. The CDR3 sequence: CASSLGRVTEAFF. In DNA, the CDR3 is TGTGCCAGCAGCTTAGGCCGGGTCACTGAAGCTTTCTTT.

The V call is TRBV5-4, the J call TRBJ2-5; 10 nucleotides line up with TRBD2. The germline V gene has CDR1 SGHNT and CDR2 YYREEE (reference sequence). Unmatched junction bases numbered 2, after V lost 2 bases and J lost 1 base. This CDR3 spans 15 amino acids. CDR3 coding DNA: TGTGCCAGCAGCTTAACTAGCGGGGTCCAAGAGACCCAGTACTTC. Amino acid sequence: CASSLTSGVQETQYF.

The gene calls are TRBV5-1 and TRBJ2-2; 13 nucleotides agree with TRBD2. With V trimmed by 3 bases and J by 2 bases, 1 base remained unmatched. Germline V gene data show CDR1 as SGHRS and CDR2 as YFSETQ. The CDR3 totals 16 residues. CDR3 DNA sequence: TGCGCCAGCAGCTCGGGACTAGCGGGAAACACCGGGGAGCTGTTTTTT. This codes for CASSSGLAGNTGELFF. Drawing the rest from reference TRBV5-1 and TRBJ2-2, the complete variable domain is KAGVTQTPRYLIKTRGQQVTLSCSPISGHRSVSWYQQTPGQGLQFLFEYFSETQRNKGNFPGRFSGRQFSNSRSEMNVSTLELGDSALYLCASSSGLAGNTGELFFGEGSRLTVL.

The CDR3 sequence: CARGTSGSYEQYF. CDR3 bases: TGTGCCCGGGGGACTAGCGGGAGCTACGAGCAGTACTTC. This chain uses TRBV7-3 with TRBJ2-7; TRBD2 agrees at 14 bases. The CDR3 loop spans 13 amino acids. Trimming took 11 bases from V and 3 from J; bases not matched to a gene: 3. Germline values: CDR1 SGHTA, CDR2 FQGTGA. The full variable domain, in which reference TRBV7-3 and TRBJ2-7 provide the parts outside the CDR3, is GAGVSQTPSNKVTEKGKYVELRCDPISGHTALYWYRQSLGQGPEFLIYFQGTGAADDSGLPNDRFFAVRPEGSVSTLKIQRTERGDSAVYLCARGTSGSYEQYFGPGTRLTVT.